Each of the 22 T cell receptor beta chains below was sequenced from the same sample in a study of shared clonotypes between healthy human individuals. The assay was immunoSEQ multiplex PCR, and TCRdb's table has in-frame clones only and misses some. The sample lists approximately 600,000 clones; 85% to 95% were seen once. Terminally differentiated effector memory CD45RA+ cells were excluded from the naive CD8 cells, which were CD45RO-negative and positively selected for CCR7. The sequenced sample consisted of naive CD8+ T cells sorted from blood. The receptors derive from a woman in her twenties or thirties in good health.

Worth noting for this clone: The same CDR3 can be traced to other DNA sequences in this sample. This chain joins TRBV11-2 and TRBJ2-7, with 9 bases matching TRBD2. This CDR3 comprises 15 residues. Unmatched junction bases numbered 1, after V lost 1 base and J lost 0 bases. Germline V gene sequence: CDR1 SGHAT, CDR2 FQNNGV. This chain's CDR3 is CASSLGLADSYEQYF. DNA of the CDR3: TGTGCCAGCAGCTTAGGACTAGCGGACTCCTACGAGCAGTACTTC.

This clone occurred once. V gene TRBV4-1 combines with J gene TRBJ1-5; D might be TRBD1 (5 bases). V was pared by 2 bases and J by 6 bases, with 14 bases between. Germline CDR1 and CDR2: MGHRA and YSYEKL. The CDR3 runs to 15 residues. The CDR3 DNA reads TGCGCCAGCAGCCAAACCGGGGGTTCAAGTCAGCCCCAGCATTTT. Encoded protein: CASSQTGGSSQPQHF.

This clone has only one observation. The chain links TRBV5-8 to TRBJ2-7; TRBD2 aligns across 14 bases. Germline V gene sequence: CDR1 SGHTS, CDR2 YDEGEE. V lost 5 bases to trimming and J lost 6 bases; unmatched junction nucleotides: 7. The CDR3 has 15 amino acids. The CDR3 DNA is TGTGCCAGCAGAAGGACTAGCGGGAGGTCGGGCGAGCAGTACTTC. Amino acid sequence: CASRRTSGRSGEQYF.

The rearrangement joins TRBV6-5 to TRBJ1-1, with TRBD1 matching 7 bases. V was clipped by 5 bases and J by 1 base; unmatched bases: 1. Germline CDR1 MNHEY, CDR2 SVGAGI. This CDR3 has 13 amino acids. The CDR3 reads CASSQGGNTEAFF. The CDR3 nucleotides are TGTGCCAGCAGTCAGGGGGGGAACACTGAAGCTTTCTTT.

The rearrangement joins TRBV11-2 to TRBJ2-7; weak D call: TRBD2 (7 bases). Germline loops: CDR1 SGHAT, CDR2 FQNNGV. V shed 1 base and J shed 4 bases, with 14 bases lying between them. This CDR3 has 15 amino acids. The CDR3 nucleotides read TGTGCCAGCAGCTTAGTTCGGGGGGCGGTATACGAGCAGTACTTC. Translation: CASSLVRGAVYEQYF.

The J gene is TRBJ2-5, the V gene TRBV19; 9 bases fit TRBD1. Germline trimming cut 4 bases from V and 5 bases from J; bases unmatched to any gene: 8. The CDR3 is 15 amino acids. Germline assignment: CDR1 LNHDA and CDR2 SQIVND (reference sequence). For the CDR3, the DNA is TGTGCCAGTAGTAGAGGGACAGGGAGATGGGAGACCCAGTACTTC. Translating gives CASSRGTGRWETQYF.

The V gene is TRBV7-9, the J gene TRBJ1-1; tentatively, D is TRBD1 (6 bases). Germline CDR1 is SEHNR and CDR2 is FQNEAQ (reference sequence). V was cut by 7 bases and J by 6 bases, with 15 bases left in between. CDR3 length: 13 amino acids. CDR3 in DNA: TGTGCCAGCACGGGACATCGAGAACCTGAAGCTTTCTTT. It translates to CASTGHREPEAFF.

The rearrangement joins TRBV19 to TRBJ1-1, with D possibly matching TRBD1 (5 bases). Germline V gives CDR1 LNHDA, CDR2 SQIVND (reference sequence). Trimming pared 4 bases from V and 2 bases from J, leaving 8 bases between. The CDR3 is made up of 13 amino acids. In nucleotides, the CDR3 is TGTGCCAGTAGTACGACAGCTAACACTGAAGCTTTCTTT. Amino acid sequence: CASSTTANTEAFF. The full variable domain, its missing parts supplied by reference TRBV19 and TRBJ1-1, is DGGITQSPKYLFRKEGQNVTLSCEQNLNHDAMYWYRQDPGQGLRLIYYSQIVNDFQKGDIAEGYSVSREKKESFPLTVTSAQKNPTAFYLCASSTTANTEAFFGQGTRLTVV.

This chain connects TRBV27 to TRBJ2-1; 7 nucleotides match TRBD1. This CDR3 is built from 15 residues. Germline lookup yields CDR1 MNHEY and CDR2 SMNVEV (reference sequence). The V and J ends lost 5 bases and 4 bases, in that order; junction bases with no gene match: 8. CDR3 nucleotide sequence: TGTGCCAGCAGTCCTGCCGGGACAGATTACAATGAGCAGTTCTTC. Translated, it gives CASSPAGTDYNEQFF.

The J gene is TRBJ2-3, the V gene TRBV21-1; the D call in the table, TRBD1, was not verified against the DNA. TRBV21-1 is classified as a pseudogene. This CDR3 is 17 amino acids long. CDR3 bases: TGTGCCAGCAGCAAGACCGGGACAGGGAGAAAGGTAGATACGCAGTATTTT. Its translation is CASSKTGTGRKVDTQYF.

The chain joins TRBV7-8 to TRBJ1-1; TRBD1 is a possible D gene (6 bases). CDR1 and CDR2 (germline): SGHVS, FQNEAQ. Trimming pared 5 bases from V and 2 bases from J, leaving 15 bases between. The CDR3 extends over 15 amino acids. The DNA for the CDR3 is TGTGCCAGCAGCCCCTACCCCAGGGGTAACACTGAAGCTTTCTTT. The encoded protein is CASSPYPRGNTEAFF.

The sample holds one count of this clone. Other DNA sequences within the sample encode an identical CDR3. This rearrangement joins TRBV27 to TRBJ1-1, with D perhaps matching TRBD1 (5 bases). CDR1 is MNHEY and CDR2 is SMNVEV in the germline V gene (reference sequence). The CDR3 consists of 12 residues. V shed 8 bases and J shed 1 base, with 8 bases lying between them. The CDR3 spells CASRTGNTEAFF. CDR3 bases: TGTGCCAGCCGAACAGGGAACACTGAAGCTTTCTTT.

The genes are TRBV9 and TRBJ1-2; D is undetermined. This CDR3 contains 12 residues. Trimming cost V 3 bases and J 8 bases, with 11 bases left between them. Germline CDR1 and CDR2: SGDLS and YYNGEE. The CDR3 region is CASSGPKWGYTF. CDR3 nucleotide sequence: TGTGCCAGCAGCGGCCCAAAGTGGGGCTACACCTTC. Variable domain in full (rest from reference TRBV9 and TRBJ1-2): DSGVTQTPKHLITATGQRVTLRCSPRSGDLSVYWYQQSLDQGLQFLIQYYNGEERAKGNILERFSAQQFPDLHSELNLSSLELGDSALYFCASSGPKWGYTFGSGTRLTVV.

CDR3 loop: CASSPGGRFYEQYF. In nucleotides, the CDR3 is TGTGCCAGCAGTCCGGGCGGGCGTTTCTACGAGCAGTACTTC. The chain links TRBV27 to TRBJ2-7; possibly TRBD2 for D (5 bases). With 5 bases removed from V and 3 bases from J, the gap between germline ends came to 14 bases. Germline V CDR1 and CDR2: MNHEY, SMNVEV (reference sequence). This CDR3 spans 14 amino acids.

The chain uses TRBV7-9 and TRBJ2-2; D might be TRBD1 (5 bases). The V gene lost 8 bases and the J gene lost 4 bases, with 11 bases spanning the gap. The CDR3 is 13 amino acids. Germline CDR1 is SEHNR and CDR2 is FQNEAQ (reference sequence). The CDR3 sequence: CASLTGTTGELFF. The CDR3 coding sequence is TGTGCCAGCCTTACAGGAACCACCGGGGAGCTGTTTTTT.

V and J are TRBV5-1 and TRBJ2-5, with 9 bases that match TRBD1. With the DNA end fitting TRBJ2-7 better, the J assignment may be wrong. Germline V gives CDR1 SGHRS, CDR2 YFSETQ. The CDR3 is 13 amino acids. The CDR3 reads CASSSGQGYEQYF. The CDR3 coding sequence is TGCGCCAGCAGTTCGGGACAGGGCTACGAGCAGTACTTC.

The rearrangement uses TRBV15 and TRBJ1-2; weak D call: TRBD1 (6 bases). CDR3 length equals 19 residues. V was clipped by 1 base and J by 4 bases, with 25 bases between them. Germline assignment: CDR1 LNHNV and CDR2 YYDKDF (reference sequence). CDR3 in amino acids: CATSRVPPADRLPGYGYTF. The CDR3 DNA sequence: TGTGCCACCAGCAGAGTCCCCCCCGCGGACAGACTCCCCGGCTATGGCTACACCTTC.

V gene TRBV7-9 combines with J gene TRBJ2-1, with TRBD2 as a possible D gene (5 bases). Germline lookup yields CDR1 SEHNR and CDR2 FQNEAQ (reference sequence). Trimming removed 3 bases at V and 1 base at J, with 19 bases between. This CDR3 has 18 residues. Written as DNA, the CDR3 is TGTGCCAGCAGCTTGTTAGTCGTTGCTGAGGGTTCCTACAATGAGCAGTTCTTC. It codes for CASSLLVVAEGSYNEQFF.

This sequence joins TRBV7-2 and TRBJ2-1; 9 bases are shared with TRBD2. Germline lookup yields CDR1 SGHTA and CDR2 FQGNSA. CDR3 length: 14 amino acids. The J segment lost 10 bases and the V segment lost 5 bases, leaving 9 bases of the junction unmatched. CDR3 region: CASSPGGGAFEQFF. The CDR3 bases are TGTGCCAGCAGCCCTGGCGGGGGGGCCTTCGAGCAGTTCTTC.

The chain employs TRBV13 and TRBJ2-7; weak D call: TRBD2 (6 bases). Deletions cut 5 bases from V and 6 bases from J, with 20 bases between. Germline V CDR1 and CDR2: PRHDT, FYEKMQ (reference sequence). CDR3 length: 15 residues. The CDR3 coding sequence is TGTGCCAGCAGCAACTTGGGTGCGGGGCGGGGCGAGCAGTACTTC. Translating it yields CASSNLGAGRGEQYF. The variable domain in full, completed from reference TRBV13 and TRBJ2-7, reads AAGVIQSPRHLIKEKRETATLKCYPIPRHDTVYWYQQGPGQDPQFLISFYEKMQSDKGSIPDRFSAQQFSDYHSELNMSSLELGDSALYFCASSNLGAGRGEQYFGPGTRLTVT.

The chain is built from TRBV9 and TRBJ1-3; a possible D gene is TRBD1 (5 bases). Between the trimmed V and J ends, which lost 4 bases and 0 bases, there was a span of 17 bases. Germline loops: CDR1 SGDLS, CDR2 YYNGEE. This CDR3 region has 17 residues. For the CDR3, the DNA is TGTGCCAGCAGCCTCCCATATTCGGGGGACTCTGGAAACACCATATATTTT. It yields the protein CASSLPYSGDSGNTIYF.

This sequence joins TRBV9 and TRBJ2-5; 7 nucleotides agree with TRBD2. The V and J ends lost 0 bases and 4 bases, in that order; junction bases with no gene match: 9. Germline values: CDR1 SGDLS, CDR2 YYNGEE. The CDR3 has 16 residues. The CDR3 loop is CASSVEGREGLETQYF. The CDR3 DNA sequence: TGTGCCAGCAGCGTAGAGGGCAGGGAGGGCCTAGAGACCCAGTACTTC.